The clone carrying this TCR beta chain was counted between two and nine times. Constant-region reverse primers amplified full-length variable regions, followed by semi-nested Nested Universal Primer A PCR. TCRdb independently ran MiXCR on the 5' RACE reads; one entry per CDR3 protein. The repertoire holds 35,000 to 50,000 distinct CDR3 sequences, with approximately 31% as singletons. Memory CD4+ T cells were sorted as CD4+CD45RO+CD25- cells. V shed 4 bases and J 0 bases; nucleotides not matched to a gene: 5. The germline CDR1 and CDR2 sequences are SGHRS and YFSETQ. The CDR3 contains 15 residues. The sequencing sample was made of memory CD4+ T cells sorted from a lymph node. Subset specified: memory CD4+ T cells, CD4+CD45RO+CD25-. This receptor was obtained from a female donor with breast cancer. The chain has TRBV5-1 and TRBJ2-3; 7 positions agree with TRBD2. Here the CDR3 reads CASSHSGTSTDTQYF. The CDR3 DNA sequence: TGCGCCAGCAGCCACAGCGGGACTAGCACAGATACGCAGTATTTT.